This paragraph reports one TCR beta chain. No antigen is known for it. The data stem from a study of cytomegalovirus exposure and HLA in healthy donors. Study-wide points: Near-uniform donor sequencing depth was presumed by presence/absence analyses. TRBV6-2, TRBV6-3 and some other V segments were excluded as indistinguishable.

PCR primers comprised 60 Vbeta and 13 Jbeta primers. Measured with immunoSEQ multiplex PCR; TCRdb has only the in-frame clones, and not every one. In the table there are around 85,000 clones, 70% to 75% of which are singletons. The V gene's germline CDR1 is MNHNY and CDR2 SVGAGI (reference sequence). The CDR3 sequence is 16 residues long. The junction had 7 bases not matched to a gene; V was cut back by 6 bases and J by 2 bases. The source of this sequence is a man aged 60 to 75 in good health and CMV-seronegative. The chain carries TRBV6-6 and TRBJ2-3; 11 bases fit TRBD2. What was sequenced was PBMCs. CDR3 in DNA: TGTGCCAGCAGGAACCTAGCGGGGGGTAACACAGATACGCAGTATTTT. Residues: CASRNLAGGNTDTQYF.